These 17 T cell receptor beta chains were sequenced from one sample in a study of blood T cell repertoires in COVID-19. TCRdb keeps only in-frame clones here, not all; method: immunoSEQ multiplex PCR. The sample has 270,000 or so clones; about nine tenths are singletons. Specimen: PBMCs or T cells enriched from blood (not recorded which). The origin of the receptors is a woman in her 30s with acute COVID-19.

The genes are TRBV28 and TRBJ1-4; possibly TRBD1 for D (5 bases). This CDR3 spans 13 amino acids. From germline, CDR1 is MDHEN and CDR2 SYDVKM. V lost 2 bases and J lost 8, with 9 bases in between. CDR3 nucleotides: TGTGCCAGCAGTTTACGGGGGAAGGAAAAACTGTTTTTT. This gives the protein CASSLRGKEKLFF.

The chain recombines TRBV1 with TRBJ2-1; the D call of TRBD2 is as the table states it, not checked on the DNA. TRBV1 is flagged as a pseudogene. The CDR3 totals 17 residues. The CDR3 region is CTSSLRASGNEYNEQFF. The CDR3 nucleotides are TGCACCAGCAGTCTGCGGGCTAGCGGGAATGAGTACAATGAGCAGTTCTTC.

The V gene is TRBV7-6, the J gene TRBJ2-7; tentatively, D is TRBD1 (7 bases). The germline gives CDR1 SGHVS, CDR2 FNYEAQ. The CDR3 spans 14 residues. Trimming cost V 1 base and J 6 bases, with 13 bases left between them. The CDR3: CASSLEGGQPEQYF. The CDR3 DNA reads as TGTGCCAGCAGCTTAGAGGGGGGACAGCCCGAGCAGTACTTC.

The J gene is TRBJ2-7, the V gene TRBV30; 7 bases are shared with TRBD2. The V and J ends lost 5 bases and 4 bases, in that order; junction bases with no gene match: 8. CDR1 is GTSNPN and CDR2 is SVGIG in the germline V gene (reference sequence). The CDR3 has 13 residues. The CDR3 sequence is CAWDSRSGYEQYF. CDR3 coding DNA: TGTGCCTGGGATTCCCGTAGCGGGTACGAGCAGTACTTC.

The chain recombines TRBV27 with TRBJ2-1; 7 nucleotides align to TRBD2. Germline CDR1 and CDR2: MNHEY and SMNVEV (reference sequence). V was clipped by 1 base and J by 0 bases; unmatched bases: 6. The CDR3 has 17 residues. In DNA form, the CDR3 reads TGTGCCAGCAGTTTATGGCTAGCGGCGGACTCCTACAATGAGCAGTTCTTC. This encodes CASSLWLAADSYNEQFF.

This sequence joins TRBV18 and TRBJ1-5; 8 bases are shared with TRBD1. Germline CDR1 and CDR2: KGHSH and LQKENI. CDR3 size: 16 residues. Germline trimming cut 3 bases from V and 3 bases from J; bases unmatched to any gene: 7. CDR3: CASSPTTGGNNQPQHF. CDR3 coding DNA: TGTGCCAGCTCACCTACAACAGGGGGAAACAATCAGCCCCAGCATTTT.

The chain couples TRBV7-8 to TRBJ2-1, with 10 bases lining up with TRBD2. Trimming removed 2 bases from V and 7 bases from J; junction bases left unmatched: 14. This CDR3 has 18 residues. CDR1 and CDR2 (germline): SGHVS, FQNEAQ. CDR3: CASSLSATSGRRENEQFF. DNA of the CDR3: TGTGCCAGCAGCTTATCGGCGACTAGCGGGCGTAGGGAGAATGAGCAGTTCTTC.

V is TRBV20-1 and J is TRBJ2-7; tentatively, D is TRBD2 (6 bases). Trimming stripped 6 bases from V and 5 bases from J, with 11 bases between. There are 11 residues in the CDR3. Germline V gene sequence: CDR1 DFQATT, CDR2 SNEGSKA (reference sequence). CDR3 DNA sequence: TGCAGTGCCCCGGGGGAGGACGAGCAGTACTTC. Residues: CSAPGEDEQYF.

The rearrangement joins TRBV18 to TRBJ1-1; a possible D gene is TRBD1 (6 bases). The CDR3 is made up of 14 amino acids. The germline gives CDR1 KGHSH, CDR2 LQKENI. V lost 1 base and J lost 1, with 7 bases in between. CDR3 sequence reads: CASSPQGQNTEAFF. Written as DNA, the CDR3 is TGTGCCAGCTCACCACAGGGACAGAACACTGAAGCTTTCTTT. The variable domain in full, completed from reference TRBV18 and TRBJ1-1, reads NAGVMQNPRHLVRRRGQEARLRCSPMKGHSHVYWYRQLPEEGLKFMVYLQKENIIDESGMPKERFSAEFPKEGPSILRIQQVVRGDSAAYFCASSPQGQNTEAFFGQGTRLTVV.

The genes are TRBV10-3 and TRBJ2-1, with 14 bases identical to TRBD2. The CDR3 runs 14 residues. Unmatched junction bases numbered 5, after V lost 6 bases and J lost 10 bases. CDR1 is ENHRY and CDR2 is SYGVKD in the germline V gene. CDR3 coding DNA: TGTGCCATCAGAGGGACTAGCGGGAGCGTAGAGCAGTTCTTC. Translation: CAIRGTSGSVEQFF.

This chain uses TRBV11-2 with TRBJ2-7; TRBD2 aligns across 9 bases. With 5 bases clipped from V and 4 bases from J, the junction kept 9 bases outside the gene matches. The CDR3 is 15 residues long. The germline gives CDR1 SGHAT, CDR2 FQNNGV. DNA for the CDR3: TGTGCCAGCAGCCTCGGGGTAGCGGGAGTATACGAGCAGTACTTC. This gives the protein CASSLGVAGVYEQYF.

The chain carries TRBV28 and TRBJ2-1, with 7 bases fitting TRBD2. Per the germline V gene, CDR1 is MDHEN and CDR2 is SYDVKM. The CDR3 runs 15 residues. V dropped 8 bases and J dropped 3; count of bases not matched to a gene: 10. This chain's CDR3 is CASLGASGGYNEQFF. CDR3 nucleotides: TGTGCCAGCCTAGGGGCTAGCGGAGGCTACAATGAGCAGTTCTTC.

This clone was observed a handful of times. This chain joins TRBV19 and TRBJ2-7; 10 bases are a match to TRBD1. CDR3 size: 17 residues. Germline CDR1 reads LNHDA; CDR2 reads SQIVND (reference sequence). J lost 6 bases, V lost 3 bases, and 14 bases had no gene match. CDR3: CASSMTAGTGVYGEQYF. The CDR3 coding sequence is TGTGCCAGTAGTATGACCGCCGGGACAGGGGTTTATGGCGAGCAGTACTTC. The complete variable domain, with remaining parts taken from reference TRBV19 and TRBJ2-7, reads DGGITQSPKYLFRKEGQNVTLSCEQNLNHDAMYWYRQDPGQGLRLIYYSQIVNDFQKGDIAEGYSVSREKKESFPLTVTSAQKNPTAFYLCASSMTAGTGVYGEQYFGPGTRLTVT.

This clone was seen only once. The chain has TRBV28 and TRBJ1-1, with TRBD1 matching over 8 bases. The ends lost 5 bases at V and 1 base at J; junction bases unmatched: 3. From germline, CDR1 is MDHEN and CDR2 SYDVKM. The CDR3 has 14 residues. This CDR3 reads CASSTGTGNTEAFF. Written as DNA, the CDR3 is TGTGCCAGCAGTACCGGGACAGGGAACACTGAAGCTTTCTTT.

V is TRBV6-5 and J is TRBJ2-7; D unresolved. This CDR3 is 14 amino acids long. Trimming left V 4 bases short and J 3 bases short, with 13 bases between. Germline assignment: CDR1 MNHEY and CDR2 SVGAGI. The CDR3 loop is CASSLQAGYYEQYF. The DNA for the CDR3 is TGTGCCAGCAGTTTGCAGGCCGGATACTACGAGCAGTACTTC.

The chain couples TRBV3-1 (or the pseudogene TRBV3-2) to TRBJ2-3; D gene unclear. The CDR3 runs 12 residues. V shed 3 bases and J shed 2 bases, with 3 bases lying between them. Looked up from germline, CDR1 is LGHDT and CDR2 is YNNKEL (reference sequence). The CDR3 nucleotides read TGTGCCAGCAGCCATCTCACAGATACGCAGTATTTT. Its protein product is CASSHLTDTQYF.

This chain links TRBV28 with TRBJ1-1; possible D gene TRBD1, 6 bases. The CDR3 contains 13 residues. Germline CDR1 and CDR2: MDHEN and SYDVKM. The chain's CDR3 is CASGSGAGTEAFF. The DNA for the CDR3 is TGTGCTTCAGGCTCAGGGGCTGGCACTGAAGCTTTCTTT.